A single sample gave rise to the 18 T cell receptor beta chains below, sequenced in a study of beta chain features in type 1 diabetes. The authors reverse transcribed all of the isolated RNA, so sequencing captured expressed TCRB transcripts. The method was immunoSEQ multiplex PCR; TCRdb's version includes in-frame clones alone and lacks a portion of them. The sample holds about half a million clones, about 32% seen once. Material for sequencing was naive CD4+ T cells from blood. The source is a man aged 18 to 30 in good health.

This clone was counted between two and nine times. The chain is built from TRBV5-4 and TRBJ2-7; a weak D match, TRBD1 (6 bases). The V end lost 4 bases, the J end lost 3 bases, and 17 bases lay between the germline ends. The CDR3 sequence is 15 residues long. Germline V lookup: CDR1 SGHNT, CDR2 YYREEE (reference sequence). The DNA of the CDR3 is TGTGCCAGCAGCCCTGACAGGCAAAGGGGCTACGAGCAGTACTTC. As protein: CASSPDRQRGYEQYF.

V gene TRBV7-8 combines with J gene TRBJ2-5, with D unresolved. CDR3 length: 14 amino acids. The germline CDR1 and CDR2 sequences are SGHVS and FQNEAQ. The V end lost 1 base, the J end lost 5 bases, and 11 bases lay between the germline ends. DNA of the CDR3: TGTGCCAGCAGCTTAGATGAGGTCCGGGAGACCCAGTACTTC. It codes for CASSLDEVRETQYF. Supplemented by reference TRBV7-8 and TRBJ2-5, the full variable domain reads GAGVSQSPRYKVAKRGQDVALRCDPISGHVSLFWYQQALGQGPEFLTYFQNEAQLDKSGLPSDRFFAERPEGSVSTLKIQRTQQEDSAVYLCASSLDEVRETQYFGPGTRLLVL.

This clone was detected only a few times. V usage is TRBV9 and J usage is TRBJ2-1; TRBD1 is a possible D gene (5 bases). The length of the CDR3 is 15 residues. The germline V and J ends were trimmed by 1 base and 6 bases, with 14 bases remaining between them. Germline loops: CDR1 SGDLS, CDR2 YYNGEE. The CDR3 bases are TGTGCCAGCAGCGTACGGGCAGGGTATGGCAATGAGCAGTTCTTC. Translating it yields CASSVRAGYGNEQFF.

Regarding this clone: The sample contains more than one DNA sequence encoding this CDR3. The rearrangement uses TRBV7-2 and TRBJ2-7; D may be TRBD1 (6 bases). Trimming took 2 bases from V and 4 from J, leaving 12 bases between them. The germline V gene encodes CDR1 SGHTA and CDR2 FQGNSA. The CDR3 extends over 14 amino acids. The CDR3 DNA follows: TGTGCCAGCAGCTTACGCCAGGGGAGATACGAGCAGTACTTC. The encoded protein is CASSLRQGRYEQYF.

This chain joins TRBV25-1 and TRBJ2-7; D is possibly TRBD1 (5 bases). Germline V gene lookup returns CDR1 MGHDK and CDR2 SYGVNS. CDR3 size: 16 residues. The V gene lost 3 bases and the J gene lost 2 bases, with 17 bases spanning the gap. CDR3 DNA sequence: TGTGCCAGCAGTGATTCGGCGCAGGGTCGGCCCTACGAGCAGTACTTC. This codes for CASSDSAQGRPYEQYF.

V and J are TRBV6-1 and TRBJ2-1, with TRBD2 identical over 13 bases. From germline, CDR1 is MNHNS and CDR2 SASEGT. There are 15 residues in the CDR3. V lost 7 bases to trimming and J lost 5 bases; unmatched junction nucleotides: 5. CDR3 loop: CASTAGTSGNNEQFF. Here the CDR3 DNA reads TGTGCCAGCACTGCCGGGACTAGCGGGAACAATGAGCAGTTCTTC.

This clone has just a few counts. The chain is built from TRBV14 and TRBJ1-2; D not resolved. V lost 0 bases and J lost 2, with 4 bases in between. The CDR3 consists of 13 residues. Germline V lookup: CDR1 SGHDN, CDR2 FVKESK. CDR3 residues: CASSQEVNYGYTF. The DNA for the CDR3 is TGTGCCAGCAGCCAAGAAGTAAACTATGGCTACACCTTC.

This sequence joins TRBV4-2 and TRBJ1-5; D may be TRBD1 (5 bases). The V end was cut by 1 base, the J end by 7 bases, with 14 bases between. CDR3 size: 15 residues. Germline lookup yields CDR1 LGHNA and CDR2 YNFKEQ. The CDR3 loop is CASSQVRGVGQPQHF. The DNA for the CDR3 is TGTGCCAGCAGCCAAGTTCGGGGGGTAGGGCAGCCCCAGCATTTT.

This clone was seen a few times. The chain combines TRBV4-2 with TRBJ1-2; D might be TRBD1 (6 bases). Per the germline V gene, CDR1 is LGHNA and CDR2 is YNFKEQ. V shed 3 bases and J shed 4 bases, with 12 bases lying between them. The CDR3 is 14 amino acids. The CDR3, as DNA: TGTGCCAGCAGCCAGGAACAGGGCCTCTATGGCTACACCTTC. Protein: CASSQEQGLYGYTF.

This chain uses TRBV20-1 with TRBJ1-1, with D tentatively TRBD1 (5 bases). Germline values: CDR1 DFQATT, CDR2 SNEGSKA (reference sequence). This CDR3 spans 9 amino acids. DNA for the CDR3: TGCCGGGGCGGCACTGAAGCTTTCTTT. Its protein is CRGGTEAFF.

The gene calls are TRBV29-1 and TRBJ2-3; D possibly corresponds to TRBD2 (6 bases). CDR1 and CDR2 (germline): SQVTM, ANQGSEA. CDR3 size: 14 residues. Trimming removed 7 bases at V and 2 bases at J, with 16 bases between. For the CDR3, the DNA is TGCAGCGCTTGGGAGAGGAGGGCCACAGATACGCAGTATTTT. This sequence encodes CSAWERRATDTQYF.

This sequence joins TRBV7-2 and TRBJ2-1; 8 bases fit TRBD2. V shed 6 bases and J 7 bases; nucleotides not matched to a gene: 14. The length of the CDR3 is 16 residues. Germline CDR1 and CDR2: SGHTA and FQGNSA. This CDR3 is CASSQQAGRAGNEQFF. The CDR3 DNA reads as TGTGCCAGCAGTCAACAGGCCGGGAGGGCCGGAAATGAGCAGTTCTTC.

This clone was seen a few times. This chain uses TRBV15 with TRBJ2-7; 9 nucleotides align to TRBD2. The CDR3 totals 15 residues. With 0 bases clipped from V and 2 bases from J, the junction kept 2 bases outside the gene matches. The germline V gene has CDR1 LNHNV and CDR2 YYDKDF (reference sequence). For the CDR3, the DNA is TGTGCCACCAGCAGAGAGACTAGCGGCCCCTACGAGCAGTACTTC. This gives the protein CATSRETSGPYEQYF. The full variable domain, with the rest looked up from reference TRBV15 and TRBJ2-7, is DAMVIQNPRYQVTQFGKPVTLSCSQTLNHNVMYWYQQKSSQAPKLLFHYYDKDFNNEADTPDNFQSRRPNTSFCFLDIRSPGLGDTAMYLCATSRETSGPYEQYFGPGTRLTVT.

This clone was detected a few times. The chain is built from TRBV30 and TRBJ1-4; D gene uncertain. The CDR3 contains 15 residues. Germline lookup yields CDR1 GTSNPN and CDR2 SVGIG (reference sequence). V dropped 0 bases and J dropped 2 bases, with 10 bases sitting between them. In DNA, the CDR3 is TGTGCCTGGAGTGTACCTCTGACCACTAATGAAAAACTGTTTTTT. It specifies CAWSVPLTTNEKLFF.

This chain uses TRBV15 with TRBJ2-3; 16 bases are a match to TRBD2. The junction had 7 bases not matched to a gene; V was cut back by 6 bases and J by 1 base. CDR1 and CDR2 (germline): LNHNV, YYDKDF (reference sequence). This CDR3 contains 18 residues. The CDR3 sequence is CATRSGTSGRAGTDTQYF. The CDR3 DNA sequence: TGTGCCACCAGGTCCGGGACTAGCGGGAGGGCCGGCACAGATACGCAGTATTTT.

This rearrangement joins TRBV7-9 to TRBJ2-3; 10 bases map to TRBD2. J gave up 5 bases and V 11 bases, and 10 bases lay outside the gene matches. The CDR3 extends over 14 amino acids. Germline V CDR1 and CDR2: SEHNR, FQNEAQ (reference sequence). In DNA form, the CDR3 reads TGTGCCGCCCCTCTAGCGGGAGATCTAGATACGCAGTATTTT. Its protein is CAAPLAGDLDTQYF. The whole variable domain, filled in from reference TRBV7-9 and TRBJ2-3, reads DTGVSQNPRHKITKRGQNVTFRCDPISEHNRLYWYRQTLGQGPEFLTYFQNEAQLEKSRLLSDRFSAERPKGSFSTLEIQRTEQGDSAMYLCAAPLAGDLDTQYFGPGTRLTVL.

The chain uses TRBV6-6 and TRBJ2-7; D unresolved. Germline CDR1 is MNHNY and CDR2 is SVGAGI (reference sequence). Trimming pared 3 bases from V and 0 bases from J, leaving 6 bases between. The CDR3 totals 13 residues. The CDR3 DNA reads TGTGCCAGCAGTTATCTGCACTCCTACGAGCAGTACTTC. Its protein is CASSYLHSYEQYF.

Only a few counts were recorded for this clone. This sequence joins TRBV7-9 and TRBJ2-1, with D unclear. The ends were cut back, 5 bases at V and 8 bases at J, with 7 bases in the middle. Looked up from germline, CDR1 is SEHNR and CDR2 is FQNEAQ (reference sequence). The CDR3 is 11 amino acids. The CDR3 DNA is TGTGCCAGCAGCCGGGCGGATGAGCAGTTCTTC. This translates into CASSRADEQFF.